Sequencing of this TCR beta chain was carried out in a study of graft-versus-host responses after intestinal transplantation. Study results and caveats: Some patients had graft-donor T cell macrochimerism. In their allografts, the ratios of graft-versus-host to host-versus-graft T cell clones were high.

Worth noting for this clone: The antigen is not known.

Here immunoSEQ multiplex PCR was the method, and the copy in TCRdb shows in-frame clones only, minus some. The profile shows about 93,000 clones, about 93% of them singletons. The sequences come from unstimulated CD8+ T cells sorted from spleen or lymph node cells, collected before intestinal transplant. The TCR originated in a human donor who received an intestinal transplant.

The CDR3 DNA sequence: TGTGCCAGTAGTATGGGACAGGGGTGGAATGAGCAGTTCTTC. Translated: CASSMGQGWNEQFF. The rearrangement uses TRBV19 and TRBJ2-1; 10 bases fit TRBD1. Germline lookup yields CDR1 LNHDA and CDR2 SQIVND (reference sequence). V shed 3 bases and J 7 bases; nucleotides not matched to a gene: 3. This CDR3 contains 14 residues.